What follows is one T cell receptor beta chain and its context. Its antigen is still unknown. No clone much larger than this one lies a single base away; base qualities are absent. From the cysteine up to the phenylalanine, the CDR3 has a length of 14 residues. The read is trimmed to its CDR3 DNA, 42 bases read in frame from base 1. From a lookup of the germline V gene (reference sequence), CDR1 and CDR2 are LNHDA and SQIVND. V is trimmed back by 8 bases and J by 4 bases, and the junction contains 10 bases that no gene match accounts for. The sample comes from a study of blood T cell repertoires in COVID-19 (dated by TCRdb to between 2020 and 2021). Some background on the complete study: The collaborator samples originated in the United States, Italy and Spain and spanned the acute and convalescent phases of COVID-19. The material from the prospective study consisted of cDNA or gDNA derived from T cells, B-cell-depleted T cells, or PBMCs. Deeply sampled blood TCRbeta repertoires from subjects exposed to, actively infected with, or recovered from COVID-19 were included in the dataset. The repertoires were released in a freely available public database intended as a resource for research on the immune response to SARS-CoV-2. The samples were drawn from the first 160 participants of the ongoing ImmuneRACE study and from 950 to 1,500 subjects provided by 6 global collaborators. Sample metadata almost always included a de-identified subject ID, COVID-19 status, age in years and sex. HLA class I and class II types, where available, came from metadata supplied by the sample provider rather than from assay-based typing.

TCRbeta CDR3 regions were amplified from genomic DNA using the immunoSEQ Assay, a bias-controlled multiplex PCR. On the authors' methods: The number of nucleated cells in each sample was estimated by amplification of reference gene primers within the assay. Sequence reads were collapsed and filtered to measure the absolute abundance of every unique TCRbeta CDR3 rearrangement. For each sample, productive Simpson clonality was calculated as the square root of Simpson's diversity index across productive rearrangements. TCRdb's version of the immuneACCESS table is confined to in-frame rearrangements and falls short of the full clone set. An unresolved V gene accounts for under half of the shortfall where checked; the remainder is of unknown origin. V and J calls and clone size come straight from that table; D and trimming were deduced from the DNA. This sample holds 90,000 to 150,000 clones; 70% to 90% were observed only once. The leading ten clones occupy 0.88% of the sample.

Results the study describes overall, beyond this receptor: The amount of clinical and demographic metadata varied by source and participant and was provided uncurated.

Collaborating institutions collected whole blood in K2EDTA tubes following their own protocols. For TCRbeta analysis, collaborators shipped samples as frozen whole blood, isolated PBMCs, or DNA extracted from either of those sample types. The material sequenced was peripheral blood. The rearrangement combines TRBV19 with TRBJ2-7; 8 central bases correspond to TRBD2. This clonotype was sampled from a woman aged 50 to 60 with active or convalescent COVID-19. This receptor carries the CDR3 CASSPAGATYEQYF. The DNA is TGTGCCAGTTCGCCAGCGGGAGCTACGTACGAGCAGTACTTC.